This T cell receptor beta chain comes out of a study of blood T cell repertoires in COVID-19. The CDR3 extends over 15 amino acids. Trimming removed 6 bases from V and 12 bases from J; junction bases left unmatched: 13. Germline V gives CDR1 KGHSH, CDR2 LQKENI. The assay was immunoSEQ multiplex PCR, and TCRdb's table has in-frame clones only and misses some. The table lists 250,000 to 350,000 clones, 75% to 90% of them singletons. The source of this sequence is a woman aged 45-65 years who had recovered from COVID-19. The rearrangement links TRBV18 to TRBJ1-6; 8 nucleotides match TRBD1. Source material: peripheral blood. The CDR3 reads CASSSTGVGMEPLHF. The DNA of the CDR3 is TGTGCCAGCTCGTCGACAGGGGTGGGGATGGAACCCCTCCACTTT. The variable domain in full, with the rest retrieved from reference TRBV18 and TRBJ1-6, is NAGVMQNPRHLVRRRGQEARLRCSPMKGHSHVYWYRQLPEEGLKFMVYLQKENIIDESGMPKERFSAEFPKEGPSILRIQQVVRGDSAAYFCASSSTGVGMEPLHFGNGTRLTVT.